Listed below are T cell receptor beta chains from one sample, sequenced in a study of blood T cell repertoires in COVID-19. Sequenced by immunoSEQ multiplex PCR; TCRdb stores in-frame clones only, minus some. The table includes tens of thousands of clones, 88% detected once. Input material: peripheral blood. These receptors originate from a human donor in a cohort sampled during active COVID-19. Both conserved end residues are part of each CDR3. A D gene is named only where the DNA matches it firmly. A clone size is listed for some rows: how often the clone was seen (once, few, many), or a class if it is expanded.

J gene | clone size | V gene | D gene | CDR3 protein | CDR3 DNA
TRBJ2-1 | NA | TRBV2 | TRBD1 | CASRSGQGGYNEQFF | TGTGCCAGCAGATCGGGACAGGGGGGCTACAATGAGCAGTTCTTC
TRBJ2-5 | once | TRBV7-2 | TRBD2 | CASSETSGGETQYF | TGTGCCAGCAGTGAGACTAGCGGGGGAGAGACCCAGTACTTC
TRBJ2-5 | NA | TRBV10-2 | TRBD2 | CASSERLATETQYF | TGCGCCAGCAGTGAACGACTAGCGACGGAGACCCAGTACTTC
TRBJ2-3 | NA | TRBV15 | NA | CATSRGMAERTDTQYF | TGTGCCACCAGCCGGGGGATGGCCGAGAGAACAGATACGCAGTATTTT
TRBJ2-7 | NA | TRBV6-2/TRBV6-3 | NA | CASSSFEQYF | TGTGCCAGCAGTTCGTTCGAGCAGTACTTC
TRBJ2-3 | NA | TRBV5-1 | NA | CASSKLDTDTQYF | TGCGCCAGCAGCAAACTAGACACAGATACGCAGTATTTT
TRBJ1-4 | NA | TRBV5-1 | NA | CASSFGGVSNEKLFF | TGCGCCAGCAGCTTCGGGGGGGTCTCTAATGAAAAACTGTTTTTT
TRBJ2-7 | NA | TRBV6-5 | TRBD1 | CASSYAQDRGSYEQYF | TGTGCCAGCAGTTACGCCCAGGACAGGGGCTCCTACGAGCAGTACTTC
TRBJ1-6 | NA | TRBV7-2 | NA | CASSRRGSYNSPLHF | TGTGCCAGCAGCCGCCGCGGGAGCTATAATTCACCCCTCCACTTT
TRBJ1-2 | NA | TRBV6-2/TRBV6-3 | TRBD1 | CASSLHRGNDYGYTF | TGTGCCAGCAGTTTGCACAGGGGGAACGACTATGGCTACACCTTC